These 20 T cell receptor beta chains originate from one sample sequenced in a study of T cells in Graves' hyperthyroidism and ophthalmopathy. From RNA transcripts, TCR beta CDR3 regions were amplified. A set of HTBI primers served as the primers for a first-round RT-PCR of the TCR CDR3. TCRdb fed the multiplex PCR reads into MiXCR, producing one record per CDR3 protein. Of approximately 370,000 distinct CDR3 sequences listed, roughly 17% are singletons. Specimen: blood. The receptors stem from a woman between 25 and 40 years old with Graves' hyperthyroidism that later progressed to Graves' ophthalmopathy.

There are many counts of this clonotype. The chain links TRBV2 to TRBJ1-3, with D tentatively TRBD1 (6 bases). From germline, CDR1 is SNHLY and CDR2 FYNNEI. The germline V and J ends were trimmed by 4 bases and 3 bases, with 10 bases remaining between them. The CDR3 totals 14 residues. As DNA, the CDR3 is TGTGCCAGCAGTGTAGAGACAGGTGGAAACACCATATATTTT. It is translated as CASSVETGGNTIYF.

This clonotype has a count of ten or more. The rearrangement joins TRBV5-1 to TRBJ2-7, with 9 bases fitting TRBD1. This CDR3 spans 18 amino acids. Trimming took 1 base from V and 0 from J; bases not matched to a gene: 11. Germline CDR1 is SGHRS and CDR2 is YFSETQ. CDR3 DNA: TGCGCCAGCAGCTTGAGGTCGCCGGGACAGGGAATCTCCTACGAGCAGTACTTC. Protein: CASSLRSPGQGISYEQYF.

This clonotype was seen many times. The rearrangement links TRBV11-2 to TRBJ2-7; perhaps TRBD2 as D (5 bases). The CDR3 extends over 15 amino acids. CDR1 is SGHAT, CDR2 FQNNGV, per germline. V lost 2 bases and J 2 bases, leaving 13 bases between the germline ends. The DNA of the CDR3 is TGTGCCAGCAGCTTACAGTACCTAGCTACCTACGAGCAGTACTTC. Amino acid sequence: CASSLQYLATYEQYF.

There are many counts of this clonotype. This chain joins TRBV2 and TRBJ1-1; D call uncertain. CDR1 and CDR2 from the germline V gene are SNHLY and FYNNEI. Trimming cost V 4 bases and J 10 bases, with 13 bases left between them. The CDR3 sequence is 12 residues long. The CDR3 spells CASSGMRQGAFF. As DNA, the CDR3 is TGTGCCAGCAGTGGTATGAGGCAAGGAGCTTTCTTT.

The chain is built from TRBV7-9 and TRBJ2-7; no definite D call. Germline lookup yields CDR1 SEHNR and CDR2 FQNEAQ (reference sequence). This CDR3 has 12 amino acids. V lost 0 bases and J 7 bases, leaving 7 bases between the germline ends. Here the CDR3 DNA reads TGTGCCAGCAGCTTAGCCCCCGGGGAGCAGTACTTC. Amino acid sequence: CASSLAPGEQYF.

V and J are TRBV12-3 or TRBV12-4 and TRBJ2-2; unclear D gene. V dropped 2 bases and J dropped 0 bases, with 10 bases sitting between them. The CDR3 has 16 amino acids. In nucleotides, the CDR3 is TGTGCCAGCAGTTTACAAAGGGTTCCGAACACCGGGGAGCTGTTTTTT. It is translated as CASSLQRVPNTGELFF.

A few counts support this clonotype. A single base separates this from a much larger clone, so it may be a read error. The rearrangement links TRBV5-1 to TRBJ1-1; possibly TRBD1 for D (5 bases). This CDR3 spans 13 amino acids. Germline V gives CDR1 SGHRS, CDR2 YFSETQ. The CDR3 sequence: CASASGTDTEALF. In nucleotides, the CDR3 is TGCGCCAGCGCCTCCGGGACGGACACTGAAGCTCTCTTT.

This clonotype was seen a few times. The chain has TRBV4-1 and TRBJ2-5, with D perhaps matching TRBD2 (7 bases). V was shortened by 0 bases and J by 1 base, with 15 bases between the two germline ends. The germline gives CDR1 MGHRA, CDR2 YSYEKL. The CDR3 covers 17 residues. CDR3 in DNA: TGCGCCAGCAGCCAAGAGGGAGGGGGGACACTCCAAGAGACCCAGTACTTC. It encodes CASSQEGGGTLQETQYF.

This clonotype was recorded at least ten times. V usage is TRBV7-8 and J usage is TRBJ2-3; D is tentatively TRBD1 or TRBD2 (5 bases each). V was clipped by 4 bases and J by 7 bases, with 15 bases between them. Germline CDR1 reads SGHVS; CDR2 reads FQNEAQ. The CDR3 is 14 amino acids. CDR3 sequence reads: CASSWGREEYTQYF. The CDR3 DNA sequence: TGTGCCAGCAGCTGGGGGAGAGAGGAGTATACGCAGTATTTT.

This clonotype was detected many times. The CDR3 DNA reads TGTGCCAGCAGTTTAGCCAGTAGCGATCCTTCGGATACGCAGTATTTT. This encodes CASSLASSDPSDTQYF. The chain carries TRBV27 and TRBJ2-3; possible D gene TRBD2, 5 bases. Per germline, CDR1 MNHEY and CDR2 SMNVEV (reference sequence). V lost 2 bases, J lost 6 bases, and 18 bases lay in between. The CDR3 totals 16 residues.

This clonotype was detected a few times. The V call is TRBV29-1, the J call TRBJ2-1, with D perhaps TRBD2 (5 bases). Germline V gives CDR1 SQVTM, CDR2 ANQGSEA. CDR3 length: 15 residues. V gave up 5 bases and J gave up 1 base, with 15 bases separating them. The CDR3 DNA is TGCAGCGTTACGACCAGCGGCTTGTCCTACAATGAGCAGTTCTTC. Protein sequence: CSVTTSGLSYNEQFF.

This clonotype appeared many times. The V call is TRBV2, the J call TRBJ1-1; D uncertain. Between the trimmed V and J ends, which lost 6 bases and 4 bases, there was a span of 21 bases. CDR1 is SNHLY and CDR2 is FYNNEI in the germline V gene. The CDR3 sequence is 16 residues long. The chain's CDR3 is CASRVILDAPLTEAFF. CDR3 coding DNA: TGTGCCAGCAGGGTGATTTTAGACGCACCCCTCACTGAAGCTTTCTTT.

This clonotype has only a few counts. The chain couples TRBV19 to TRBJ1-1; TRBD1 might be the D (5 bases). Trimming cost V 3 bases and J 6 bases, with 11 bases left between them. This CDR3 has 13 amino acids. Germline CDR1 is LNHDA and CDR2 is SQIVND (reference sequence). The CDR3, as DNA: TGTGCCAGTAGTATCCCAGGGTGGGCTGAAGCTTTCTTT. It yields the protein CASSIPGWAEAFF.

This sequence joins TRBV9 and TRBJ1-1; weak D call: TRBD1 (5 bases). V was clipped by 1 base and J by 4 bases, with 8 bases between them. CDR1 is SGDLS and CDR2 is YYNGEE in the germline V gene. The CDR3 totals 13 residues. The CDR3 region has the DNA TGTGCCAGCAGCGTATTGGGGCGCACTGAAGCTTTCTTT. Residues: CASSVLGRTEAFF.

Ten or more counts support this clonotype. This rearrangement joins TRBV5-6 to TRBJ2-7; maybe TRBD2 (6 bases). CDR1 is SGHDT and CDR2 is YYEEEE in the germline V gene. This CDR3 spans 14 amino acids. V was clipped by 6 bases and J by 3 bases, with 16 bases between them. In DNA form, the CDR3 reads TGTGCCAGCACCAGGGACTTCAAACTCTACGAGCAGTACTTC. Translated: CASTRDFKLYEQYF.

The rearrangement joins TRBV4-1 to TRBJ2-1, with D uncertain. The V and J ends lost 2 bases and 9 bases respectively, with 14 bases between them. Looked up from germline, CDR1 is MGHRA and CDR2 is YSYEKL. CDR3 length equals 14 residues. The CDR3: CASSQSSVRIEQFF. The CDR3 DNA follows: TGCGCCAGCAGCCAATCTAGTGTTCGGATTGAGCAGTTCTTC.

About this clonotype: Being one base from a much bigger clone, this may be a read error. The chain joins TRBV29-1 to TRBJ1-4; tentatively, D is TRBD1 (6 bases). Germline-derived CDR1 and CDR2 are SQVTM and ANQGSEA. The CDR3 totals 13 residues. Trimming stripped 7 bases from V and 8 bases from J, with 17 bases between. The CDR3 region is CSAEKQGGEKLFF. The CDR3 DNA reads TGCAGCGCTGAGAAACAGGGTGGAGAAAAACTGTTTTTT. Supplemented by reference TRBV29-1 and TRBJ1-4, the full variable domain reads SAVISQKPSRDICQRGTSLTIQCQVDSQVTMMFWYRQQPGQSLTLIATANQGSEATYESGFVIDKFPISRPNLTFSTLTVSNMSPEDSSIYLCSAEKQGGEKLFFGSGTQLSVL.

The chain joins TRBV7-9 to TRBJ1-4, with 9 bases fitting TRBD1. This CDR3 spans 16 amino acids. After removal of 4 bases from V and 6 bases from J, the junction contained 9 bases not matched to a gene. Germline assignment: CDR1 SEHNR and CDR2 FQNEAQ (reference sequence). CDR3 sequence (DNA): TGTGCCAGCAGCTATAAGGACAGGGGTCGGGATGAAAAACTGTTTTTT. Protein: CASSYKDRGRDEKLFF.

The gene calls are TRBV5-5 and TRBJ2-2, with TRBD2 identical over 13 bases. CDR3 size: 22 residues. Germline V gene sequence: CDR1 SGHKS, CDR2 YYEKEE (reference sequence). V was pared by 0 bases and J by 0 bases, with 14 bases of the junction left unmatched. The CDR3 DNA follows: TGTGCCAGCAGCTTGGATAGGACGGGGGGACTAGCGGGAACCCCGAACACCGGGGAGCTGTTTTTT. Translating gives CASSLDRTGGLAGTPNTGELFF.

The table lists this clonotype with a few counts. The chain joins TRBV7-9 to TRBJ2-2; D not certain. V lost 8 bases to trimming and J lost 7 bases, with 8 bases between them. This CDR3 region has 11 residues. The germline gives CDR1 SEHNR, CDR2 FQNEAQ (reference sequence). CDR3 sequence (DNA): TGTGCCAGCGAGACGGTCGGGGAGCTGTTTTTT. Amino acid sequence: CASETVGELFF.